This T cell receptor (beta chain) was observed in a study of shared clonotypes between healthy human individuals. Study-wide findings and caveats: The authors expected sequencing depth to affect clonotype sharing among donors.

With respect to this clone: Its antigen is as yet unknown.

Once extracted for a subset, genomic DNA was divided evenly among several immunoSEQ plates. In the authors' workflow: From ImmunoSEQ came sequences covering only the junction and carrying no quality scores, so filtering differed. Repertoires were generated with immunoSEQ multiplex PCR, while TCRdb's copy carries only in-frame clones and drops some. V, J and clone size are those of that table, while D and trimming were read from the DNA. The data contain 1.5 million to 2.5 million clones, about 95% of them singletons. Cells designated naive CD8 were CD45RO-negative and were positively selected for CCR7, with terminally differentiated effector memory CD45RA+ cells excluded. Germline CDR1 and CDR2: SQVTM and ANQGSEA. The CDR3 is 13 amino acids. Deletions cut 5 bases from V and 0 bases from J, with 10 bases between.

The chain is built from TRBV29-1 and TRBJ1-2, with D hard to call. The sequenced sample consisted of naive CD8+ T cells sorted from blood. This receptor was taken from a man aged 18 to 35 in good health. CDR3 protein: CSVLRGANYGYTF. The CDR3, as DNA: TGCAGCGTTCTCCGGGGTGCTAACTATGGCTACACCTTC.